A single sample gave rise to the 17 T cell receptor beta chains below, sequenced in a study of blood T cells in healthy people across ages. A sample-barcoded 5' primer and a J-beta primer mix were used in a second PCR of roughly 7 to 11 cycles. TCRdb re-called the 5' RACE reads through MiXCR, storing one row per CDR3 protein. Of just over 800,000 distinct CDR3 sequences in the sample, 62% are singletons; the top ten hold 28%. Source material: blood. The receptors come from a man younger than 45 in good health.

J is TRBJ2-1 and V is TRBV3-1; the D gene is possibly TRBD2 (5 bases). Trimming pared 0 bases from V and 6 bases from J, leaving 12 bases between. The CDR3 is 15 amino acids. Looked up from germline, CDR1 is LGHDT and CDR2 is YNNKEL (reference sequence). Here the CDR3 DNA reads TGTGCCAGCAGCCAAGATTACCTAGCACCCAATGAGCAGTTCTTC. Translated, it gives CASSQDYLAPNEQFF.

In this sample, this clonotype turned up a few times. V and J are TRBV7-2 and TRBJ2-5, with a possible D match to TRBD1 (6 bases). Germline V gene lookup returns CDR1 SGHTA and CDR2 FQGNSA. The V gene lost 10 bases and the J gene lost 4 bases, with 13 bases spanning the gap. The length of the CDR3 is 12 residues. Here the CDR3 reads CATQGGRETQYF. In DNA form, the CDR3 reads TGTGCCACACAGGGTGGTAGAGAGACCCAGTACTTC. The entire variable domain, with the rest obtained from reference TRBV7-2 and TRBJ2-5, is as follows: GAGVSQSPSNKVTEKGKDVELRCDPISGHTALYWYRQSLGQGLEFLIYFQGNSAPDKSGLPSDRFSAERTGGSVSTLTIQRTQQEDSAVYLCATQGGRETQYFGPGTRLLVL.

In its sample, this clonotype was seen a few times. The CDR3 region has the DNA TGCGCCAGCAGCCAAGATTGGCAATCATACAATGAGCAGTTCTTC. It encodes CASSQDWQSYNEQFF. The chain is built from TRBV4-3 and TRBJ2-1, with D unclear. V was cut by 0 bases and J by 4 bases, with 10 bases left in between. This CDR3 has 15 amino acids. In germline, CDR1 is LGHNA, CDR2 YSLEER.

V usage is TRBV27 and J usage is TRBJ2-1, with D perhaps TRBD2 (6 bases). The germline gives CDR1 MNHEY, CDR2 SMNVEV (reference sequence). The length of the CDR3 is 15 residues. V was pared by 5 bases and J by 6 bases, with 17 bases between. The CDR3 region has the DNA TGTGCCAGCAGTCTAAGACTAGGTTTGGGCAATGAGCAGTTCTTC. Protein: CASSLRLGLGNEQFF.

The CDR3 spells CASSVQGRTGELFF. The CDR3 region has the DNA TGTGCCAGCAGTGTGCAGGGGCGAACCGGGGAGCTGTTTTTT. This chain links TRBV6-1 with TRBJ2-2; possible D gene TRBD1, 6 bases. V was shortened by 4 bases and J by 5 bases, with 11 bases between the two germline ends. The germline CDR1 and CDR2 sequences are MNHNS and SASEGT. CDR3 length: 14 residues.

The chain couples TRBV9 to TRBJ2-3; D tentatively fits TRBD1 or TRBD2 (5 bases each). CDR1 and CDR2 from the germline V gene are SGDLS and YYNGEE. Trimming shortened V by 0 bases and J by 4 bases, and 12 bases separated the two germline ends. The CDR3 loop spans 15 amino acids. In DNA form, the CDR3 reads TGTGCCAGCAGCGTAGTTGGGACGGGACCAGATACGCAGTATTTT. Translated, it gives CASSVVGTGPDTQYF.

J is TRBJ2-5 and V is TRBV7-8; a weak D match, TRBD2 (5 bases). The germline V gene has CDR1 SGHVS and CDR2 FQNEAQ. V dropped 5 bases and J dropped 7 bases, with 20 bases sitting between them. The CDR3 is made up of 15 amino acids. The CDR3 spells CASSQWARNAGTQYF. CDR3 DNA sequence: TGTGCCAGCAGCCAATGGGCACGTAACGCGGGGACCCAGTACTTC. Complete variable domain (other parts from reference TRBV7-8 and TRBJ2-5): GAGVSQSPRYKVAKRGQDVALRCDPISGHVSLFWYQQALGQGPEFLTYFQNEAQLDKSGLPSDRFFAERPEGSVSTLKIQRTQQEDSAVYLCASSQWARNAGTQYFGPGTRLLVL.

The chain links TRBV5-1 to TRBJ2-3; 9 bases map to TRBD1. Germline V lookup: CDR1 SGHRS, CDR2 YFSETQ. This CDR3 is 16 amino acids long. Losses at the gene ends were 2 bases for V and 3 bases for J; bases not matched to a gene: 7. DNA of the CDR3: TGCGCCAGCAGCTTTGAGGACAGGGGAGGAACAGATACGCAGTATTTT. Amino acids: CASSFEDRGGTDTQYF.

The rearrangement joins TRBV7-2 to TRBJ1-2, with unresolved D. V was cut by 5 bases and J by 4 bases, with 11 bases left in between. Germline V gene lookup returns CDR1 SGHTA and CDR2 FQGNSA. There are 13 residues in the CDR3. The chain's CDR3 is CASSHDGIYGYTF. For the CDR3, the DNA is TGTGCCAGCAGCCACGACGGAATCTATGGCTACACCTTC.

The J gene is TRBJ1-4, the V gene TRBV7-2; TRBD1 might be the D (5 bases). Trimming shortened V by 0 bases and J by 10 bases, and 15 bases separated the two germline ends. This CDR3 has 15 residues. Looked up from germline, CDR1 is SGHTA and CDR2 is FQGNSA. DNA of the CDR3: TGTGCCAGCAGCTTAGCCCCCAGGGATGTTGGAAAACTGTTTTTT. Protein sequence: CASSLAPRDVGKLFF.

The V and J genes are TRBV12-3 or TRBV12-4 and TRBJ2-7; 10 nucleotides line up with TRBD2. With V trimmed by 7 bases and J by 4 bases, 7 bases remained unmatched. The CDR3 covers 14 residues. The CDR3 sequence: CASKGAGGRYEQYF. DNA for the CDR3: TGTGCCAGCAAGGGAGCGGGGGGGCGATACGAGCAGTACTTC.

This clonotype was detected only a few times. The chain employs TRBV21-1 and TRBJ1-6. TRBV21-1 is marked as a pseudogene. The CDR3 loop spans 14 amino acids. The CDR3: CASSKVKGNSPLHF. CDR3 bases: TGTGCCAGCAGCAAAGTAAAGGGAAATTCACCCCTCCACTTT.

V is TRBV7-2 and J is TRBJ2-1; D possibly uses TRBD1 or TRBD2 (6 bases each). CDR3 length: 16 amino acids. Germline V gene lookup returns CDR1 SGHTA and CDR2 FQGNSA. The ends were cut back, 1 base at V and 2 bases at J, with 12 bases in the middle. CDR3 residues: CASSLERGAPYNEQFF. The CDR3 DNA reads as TGTGCCAGCAGCTTAGAAAGGGGGGCCCCCTACAATGAGCAGTTCTTC.

The V gene is TRBV4-2, the J gene TRBJ2-1; 9 bases are a match to TRBD2. V was clipped by 1 base and J by 10 bases; unmatched bases: 11. Germline V CDR1 and CDR2: LGHNA, YNFKEQ. The CDR3 consists of 16 residues. The CDR3 nucleotides are TGTGCCAGCAGCCAAGGTTACGGGACTAGCTCGCAGGAGCAGTTCTTC. It specifies CASSQGYGTSSQEQFF.

The chain carries TRBV5-6 and TRBJ2-7; weak D call: TRBD1 (7 bases). The CDR3 contains 15 residues. Germline V gives CDR1 SGHDT, CDR2 YYEEEE. The V end lost 1 base, the J end lost 2 bases, and 13 bases lay between the germline ends. CDR3 in DNA: TGTGCCAGCAGCTTGACGCAGGGGGGAACCTACGAGCAGTACTTC. Protein product: CASSLTQGGTYEQYF.

The V gene is TRBV7-3, the J gene TRBJ1-2; 8 bases fit TRBD1. This CDR3 spans 15 amino acids. Germline loops: CDR1 SGHTA, CDR2 FQGTGA. V was pared by 5 bases and J by 2 bases, with 7 bases of the junction left unmatched. CDR3 bases: TGTGCCAGCAGCCGCTCCGGGACAGGCAACTATGGCTACACCTTC. It yields the protein CASSRSGTGNYGYTF.

The CDR3 loop is CSGSTRRGPGYTF. The CDR3 DNA reads TGCAGCGGTTCAACGCGTAGGGGGCCTGGCTACACCTTC. This chain links TRBV29-1 with TRBJ1-2, with TRBD1 matching over 7 bases. Looked up from germline, CDR1 is SQVTM and CDR2 is ANQGSEA. The CDR3 extends over 13 amino acids. The V gene end was trimmed by 7 bases and the J gene end by 7 bases; junction bases not matched to a gene: 12.